Listed below are T cell receptor beta chains from one sample, sequenced in a study of T cell responses to AZD1222 COVID-19 vaccine. Generated by immunoSEQ multiplex PCR, the TCRdb table keeps only in-frame clones and is missing some. The table includes 140,000 to 150,000 clones, over 80% detected once. Sequences were derived from peripheral blood, sampled 28 days after the second AZD1222 dose. These receptors all come from an adult who received the AZD1222 COVID-19 vaccine. CDR3s include the opening cysteine and the closing phenylalanine or tryptophan. The D gene is left open where the match is weak. Rows give clone size only sometimes, using once, few, many, or a class for an expanded clone.

NA	TRBV7-9	TRBJ1-1	NA	TGTGCCAGCAGCTCGACGGGGCCCACTGAAGCTTTCTTT	CASSSTGPTEAFF
NA	TRBV4-2	TRBJ1-2	NA	TGTGCCAGCACCCCCGCTGGGGGCAACAGCTATGGCTACACCTTC	CASTPAGGNSYGYTF
NA	TRBV11-3	TRBJ2-5	TRBD2	TGTGCCAGCAGCTCCTTTTGGGACAGCGGGAGGGGGCAAGAGACCCAGTACTTC	CASSSFWDSGRGQETQYF
once	TRBV2	TRBJ2-7	NA	TGTGCCAGCACCGGTACGGAAAGCTCCTACGAGCAGTACTTC	CASTGTESSYEQYF
NA	TRBV30	TRBJ1-4	NA	TGTGCCTGTAGGTTTAGTGCAACTAATGAAAAACTGTTTTTT	CACRFSATNEKLFF
once	TRBV14	TRBJ2-1	NA	TGTGCCAGCAGCCTGATCCGGGATTTCTACTACAATGAGCAGTTCTTC	CASSLIRDFYYNEQFF
NA	TRBV27	TRBJ1-2	TRBD1	TGTGCCAGCAGTTTAAACCCACAGGGGGCGCGTCGTGGCTACACCTTC	CASSLNPQGARRGYTF
NA	TRBV24-1	TRBJ1-5	TRBD1	TGTGCCACCATCGGGACAGGGGCACCGCGACAGGGGCCGAATCAGCCCCAGCATTTT	CATIGTGAPRQGPNQPQHF
NA	TRBV11-3	TRBJ2-1	NA	TGTGCCAGCAGCGCCAGCAGCCTCAATGAGCAGTTCTTC	CASSASSLNEQFF
NA	TRBV21-1	TRBJ1-2	NA	TGTGCCAGCAGCAAAGCGCGGAGGGCCTCTAACTATGGCTACACCTTC	CASSKARRASNYGYTF
NA	TRBV11-3	TRBJ2-4	TRBD1	TGTGCCAGCAGCTGGAGCCCGGACAGGGGGGTGAACATTCAGTACTTC	CASSWSPDRGVNIQYF
once	TRBV19	TRBJ1-2	NA	TGTGCCAGTAGTCGGACGGGCTATGGCTACACCTTC	CASSRTGYGYTF
few	TRBV5-1	TRBJ2-2	TRBD2	TGCGCCAGCAGCTTGACGGGAGGGGCTTCGAACACCGGGGAGCTGTTTTTT	CASSLTGGASNTGELFF
NA	TRBV11-2	TRBJ1-1	NA	TGTGCCAGCAGCTTCCCCGGGGTGAACACTGAAGCTTTCTTT	CASSFPGVNTEAFF
NA	TRBV30	TRBJ2-5	NA	TGTGCCTGGAGTTTCGGGACGGGGGAGACCCAGTACTTC	CAWSFGTGETQYF
NA	TRBV13	TRBJ2-2	TRBD2	TGTGCCAGCAGATCATCCGCGGGGGTGAACACCGGGGAGCTGTTTTTT	CASRSSAGVNTGELFF
NA	TRBV7-9	TRBJ1-5	TRBD1	TGTGCCAGCAGCTTAGAGCGGGACAGATATCAGCCCCAGCATTTT	CASSLERDRYQPQHF
NA	TRBV4-2	TRBJ2-2	NA	TGTGCCAGCAGCCAAGACGGGGCTAGGTCGAACACCGGGGAGCTGTTTTTT	CASSQDGARSNTGELFF
NA	TRBV24-1	TRBJ2-7	NA	TGTGCCACCAGTGATTGGAACTACGAGCAGTACTTC	CATSDWNYEQYF
NA	TRBV27	TRBJ2-1	NA	TGTGCCAGCAGTCCTAGGGGGGGCAGACTCGCGAACTACAATGAGCAGTTCTTC	CASSPRGGRLANYNEQFF
NA	TRBV7-9	TRBJ1-5	NA	TGTGCCAGCAGCTTAGGCGGCGGAGGGCGCAATCAGCCCCAGCATTTT	CASSLGGGGRNQPQHF
NA	TRBV11-3	TRBJ2-7	NA	TGTGCCAGCAGCTTAGATACGACTGCACCGAGGTTC	CASSLDTTAPRF
NA	TRBV19	TRBJ1-1	TRBD1	TGTGCCAGTAGTCCGGGACAGGGTCGGATGAACACTGAAGCTTTCTTT	CASSPGQGRMNTEAFF
NA	TRBV20-1	TRBJ2-3	NA	TGCAGTGCTAGTTTCCTAGCCGGGGTCCCAGATACGCAGTATTTT	CSASFLAGVPDTQYF
NA	TRBV6-5	TRBJ1-4	NA	TGTGCCAGCAAGGATACGGTACCTAATGAAAAACTGTTTTTT	CASKDTVPNEKLFF
NA	TRBV5-1	TRBJ2-4	NA	TGCGCCAGCAGCCAATTGGATCAGGGGTCGCACATTCAGTACTTC	CASSQLDQGSHIQYF
once	TRBV6-2/TRBV6-3	TRBJ1-5	TRBD1	TGTGCCAGCAACCCCCTCGGACAGGGGAATCAGCCCCAGCATTTT	CASNPLGQGNQPQHF
NA	TRBV10-3	TRBJ1-5	NA	TGTGCCATCAGTACAGGAGAATATCAGCCCCAGCATTTT	CAISTGEYQPQHF
NA	TRBV9	TRBJ2-2	NA	TGTGCCAGCAGCTTACAGGGTCGGAGGAACACCGGGGAGCTGTTTTTT	CASSLQGRRNTGELFF
NA	TRBV19	TRBJ2-1	NA	TGTGCCAGTAGCCTCGCCGGCGGGGTGGGTGGCAATGAGCAGTTCTTC	CASSLAGGVGGNEQFF
NA	TRBV25-1	TRBJ1-2	NA	TGTGCCAGCAGTCCCGGGACATACGGCTACACCTTC	CASSPGTYGYTF
NA	TRBV6-6	TRBJ1-1	NA	TGTGCCAGCAGCGCACCCCAGGGCAGGGGTGTCACTGAAGCTTTCTTT	CASSAPQGRGVTEAFF
NA	TRBV2	TRBJ2-7	NA	TGTGCCAGCAGGGGAGTAAGCGAGCAGTACTTC	CASRGVSEQYF
NA	TRBV29-1	TRBJ1-2	NA	TGCAGCGTTGTTTCGGGGGACTATGGCTACACCTTC	CSVVSGDYGYTF
NA	TRBV5-8	TRBJ2-2	NA	TGTGCCAGCAGCTTGTCCCGGGGCACCGGGGAGCTGTTTTTT	CASSLSRGTGELFF
NA	TRBV5-6	TRBJ2-2	TRBD1	TGTGCCAGCAGACCACAGGGGACGAACACCGGGGAGCTGTTTTTT	CASRPQGTNTGELFF
NA	TRBV10-3	TRBJ2-7	NA	TGTGCCATCAGTGATCTGGATAAGCAGTACTTC	CAISDLDKQYF
NA	TRBV12-3/TRBV12-4	TRBJ2-7	NA	TGTGCCAGCAGTTTTGGAGGGAGCGAGCAGTACTTC	CASSFGGSEQYF
NA	TRBV28	TRBJ2-2	TRBD1	TGTGCCAGCAGTCCCCGACAGGGGACCGGGGAGCTGTTTTTT	CASSPRQGTGELFF
NA	TRBV7-2	TRBJ2-7	NA	TGTGCCAGCAGCTTAGAGGCGGGCTCAGCACGCGAGCAGTACTTC	CASSLEAGSAREQYF